The TCR beta chain described here comes from a study of blood T cell repertoires in COVID-19. Generated by immunoSEQ multiplex PCR, the TCRdb table keeps only in-frame clones and is missing some. There are 120,000 to 150,000 clones in the sample; 84% occur only once, and 5.5% to 8% lies in the top ten. Trimming left V 6 bases short and J 5 bases short, with 19 bases between. Per the germline V gene, CDR1 is KGHDR and CDR2 is SFDVKD. CDR3 length equals 16 residues. The clonotype comes from a woman aged 50 to 65 in a cohort sampled during active or convalescent COVID-19. Material for sequencing was peripheral blood. The V gene is TRBV24-1, the J gene TRBJ1-5; D is possibly TRBD1 (5 bases). CDR3 nucleotide sequence: TGTGCCACCAGTCTTGAACCCGGAGGGGTGGATCAGCCCCAGCATTTT. The encoded protein is CATSLEPGGVDQPQHF.